This TCR beta chain was sequenced in a study of graft-versus-host responses after intestinal transplantation. For the study at large: Recipients obtained multivisceral, liver-intestinal, or isolated intestinal transplants.

Study-level findings and limits: Recipient marrow harbored GvH clones, some of which surfaced first in ileum or blood. Within allografts, high graft-versus-host to host-versus-graft clonal ratios were seen among patients with graft-donor T cell macrochimerism.

This clone was picked up one time. What it binds is unknown. This CDR3 region has 14 residues. Per the germline V gene, CDR1 is LNHDA and CDR2 is SQIVND (reference sequence). V shed 10 bases and J 5 bases; nucleotides not matched to a gene: 14. The data were produced by immunoSEQ multiplex PCR, yet TCRdb's version contains in-frame clones alone and is incomplete. The data show tens of thousands of clones, about 93% seen once. The chain couples TRBV19 to TRBJ2-7; 7 bases match TRBD2. The sequence came from a human patient who received an intestinal transplant, so some T cells may come from the graft donor. Sequencing used PBMCs, obtained 16 days after intestinal transplant. CDR3 residues: CATGLGEGVHEQYF. CDR3 coding DNA: TGTGCCACCGGACTCGGGGAGGGAGTCCACGAGCAGTACTTC.